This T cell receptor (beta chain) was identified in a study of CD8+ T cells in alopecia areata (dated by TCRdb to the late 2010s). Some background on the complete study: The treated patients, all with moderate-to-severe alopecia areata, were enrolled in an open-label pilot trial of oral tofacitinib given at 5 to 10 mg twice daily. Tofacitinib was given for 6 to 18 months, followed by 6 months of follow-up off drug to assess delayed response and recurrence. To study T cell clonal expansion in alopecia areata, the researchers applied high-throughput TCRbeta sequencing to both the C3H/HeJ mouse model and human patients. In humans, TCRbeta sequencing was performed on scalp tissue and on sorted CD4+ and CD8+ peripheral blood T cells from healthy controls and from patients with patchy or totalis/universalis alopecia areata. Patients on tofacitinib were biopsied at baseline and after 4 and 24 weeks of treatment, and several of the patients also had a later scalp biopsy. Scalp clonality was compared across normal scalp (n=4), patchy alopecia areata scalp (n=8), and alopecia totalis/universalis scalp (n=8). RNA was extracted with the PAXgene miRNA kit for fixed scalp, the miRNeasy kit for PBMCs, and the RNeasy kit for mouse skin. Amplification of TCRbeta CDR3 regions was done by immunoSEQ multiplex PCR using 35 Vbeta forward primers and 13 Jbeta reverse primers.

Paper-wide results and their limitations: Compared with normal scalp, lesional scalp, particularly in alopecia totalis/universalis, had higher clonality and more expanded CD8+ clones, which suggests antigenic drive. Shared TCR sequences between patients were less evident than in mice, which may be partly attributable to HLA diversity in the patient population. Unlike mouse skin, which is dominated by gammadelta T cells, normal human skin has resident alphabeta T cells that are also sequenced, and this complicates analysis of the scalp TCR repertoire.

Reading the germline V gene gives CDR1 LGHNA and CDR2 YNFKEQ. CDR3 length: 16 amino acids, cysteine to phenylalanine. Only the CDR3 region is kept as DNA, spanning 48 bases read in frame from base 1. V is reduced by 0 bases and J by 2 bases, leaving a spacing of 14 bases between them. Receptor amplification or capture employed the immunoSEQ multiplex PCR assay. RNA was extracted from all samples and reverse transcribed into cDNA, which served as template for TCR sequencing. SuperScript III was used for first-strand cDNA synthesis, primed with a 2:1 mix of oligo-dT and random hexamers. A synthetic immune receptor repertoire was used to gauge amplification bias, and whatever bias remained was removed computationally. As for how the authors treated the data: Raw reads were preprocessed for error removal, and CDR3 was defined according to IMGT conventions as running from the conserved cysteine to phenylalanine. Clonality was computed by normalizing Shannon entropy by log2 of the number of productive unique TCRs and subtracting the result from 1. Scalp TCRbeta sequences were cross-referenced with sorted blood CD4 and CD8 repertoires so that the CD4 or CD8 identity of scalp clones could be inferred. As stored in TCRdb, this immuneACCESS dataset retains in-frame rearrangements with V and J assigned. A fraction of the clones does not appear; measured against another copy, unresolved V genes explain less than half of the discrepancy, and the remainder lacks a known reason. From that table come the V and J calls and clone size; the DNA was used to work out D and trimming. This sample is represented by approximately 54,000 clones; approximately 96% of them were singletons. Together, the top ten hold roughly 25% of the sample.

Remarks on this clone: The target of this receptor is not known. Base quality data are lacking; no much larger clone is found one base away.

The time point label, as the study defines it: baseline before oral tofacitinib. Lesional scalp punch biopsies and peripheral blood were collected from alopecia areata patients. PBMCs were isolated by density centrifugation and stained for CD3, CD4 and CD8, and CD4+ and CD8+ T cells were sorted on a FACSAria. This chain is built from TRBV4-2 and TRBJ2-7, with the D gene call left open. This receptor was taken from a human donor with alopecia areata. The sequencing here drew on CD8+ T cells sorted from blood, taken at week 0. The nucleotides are TGTGCCAGCAGCCAAGAAGTCTCCAGTTCAACCTACGAGCAGTACTTC. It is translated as CASSQEVSSSTYEQYF.